This TCR beta chain comes out of a study of Graves' ophthalmopathy and Graves' hyperthyroidism (dated by TCRdb to 2016 to 2018). Broadly, across the study: Peripheral blood was collected at initial diagnosis, prior to any treatment. Once sampling was done, hyperthyroidism patients were given methimazole at a starting dose of 30 mg daily, while ophthalmopathy patients were given high-dose intravenous methylprednisolone. To explore V-J signatures distinguishing ophthalmopathy from hyperthyroidism, a discovery set of roughly 98 patients (roughly 45 ophthalmopathy, 57 stable hyperthyroidism) was enrolled. In about six hyperthyroidism patients, the T-cell repertoires found in thyroid tissue were compared with those found in blood. An independent validation cohort comprised around 19 hyperthyroidism patients and roughly 15 patients who later progressed from hyperthyroidism to ophthalmopathy. The study used signatures of the TCR beta repertoire to tell Graves' ophthalmopathy apart from Graves' hyperthyroidism and to predict which patients would progress to ophthalmopathy. In total, 135 blood samples were TCR-sequenced: approximately 40 ophthalmopathy, some 80 hyperthyroidism and roughly 17 hyperthyroidism-to-ophthalmopathy patients.

Ten or more counts support this clonotype. No cognate antigen has been identified for it. No much larger clone is present one base from it, and per-base qualities are unavailable. Ophthalmopathy patients were characterized by moderately to severely active disease, a Clinical Activity Score of at least 3, a NOSPECS grade of at least 4, and a disease duration under 3 months. Patients with other autoimmune diseases, uncontrolled infections, pregnancy or lactation were excluded. Clinical symptoms, serum thyroxine, TRAb, thyroid ultrasound and orbital computed tomography formed the basis of the diagnosis. Using Ficoll-Paque density gradient centrifugation, PBMCs were isolated from 10 ml of fresh peripheral blood. Total RNA was extracted using Trizol reagent, and RNA quality was checked on an Agilent 2100 Bioanalyzer. For repertoire sequencing, the TCR beta CDR3 regions were amplified from RNA transcripts. A first-round RT-PCR used HTBI primers with the Qiagen OneStep RT-PCR kit, followed by a second-round multiplex PCR, size selection and purification. Libraries were sequenced paired-end with 100 bp reads on an Illumina HiSeq2000. For the original study's pipeline: Reads were processed with SOAPnuke, discarding reads with adapters, uncalled bases, mean Phred below 15, or no exact constant-primer or identifier match. COPE v1.2.5 was used to merge the high-quality paired reads. Each unique nucleotide sequence was treated as a clonotype, and MiTCR v1.1 was used to align the clonotypes to the IMGT TRB V, D and J references. The analysis was limited to V-J combinations with a frequency above 0.0001, which together covered approximately 99% of repertoires. For each V-J combination, a TCR clonal expansion and chaos score was defined as F50 clonal expansion divided by the chaos observed in the TCRdist matrix. Welch's t-statistics and random forest were used to reduce the features to about 12 V-J combinations, which were then used as input to a naive Bayes classifier. The Morisita-Horn index was used to measure how similar the thyroid and blood repertoires were. TCRdb trimmed public reads at Q25 via fastp, called clones via MiXCR and kept in-frame beta chains. Every CDR3 protein is listed once, alongside the most common genes and DNA of its rows. The V and J calls were determined by TCRdb, not by the authors. For this sample the table gives 650,000 to 900,000 distinct CDR3 sequences, of which approximately 40% were detected only once. Together, the top ten hold approximately 43% of the sample.

Study-wide conclusions, independent of this receptor: In cross-validation, the 13-signature model distinguished ophthalmopathy from stable hyperthyroidism with roughly 90% sensitivity and 81% to 83% specificity, and in the test set the corresponding values were about 80% and 75%. Among expanded thyroid clonotypes with frequency above 0.001, most also showed up in blood, which suggests that blood repertoires may reflect the thyroid immune response. In validation, the model predicted ophthalmopathy progression with about 71% sensitivity and about 73% specificity; fewer than 15 predicted patients were CT-confirmed with GO in a median of about 6.2 months. Sample size was not statistically predetermined, and group allocation was not concealed from the investigators.

Material: peripheral blood. The clonotype comes from an adult man with Graves' ophthalmopathy.

The CDR3 amino acid sequence is: CASSSQGAEETQYF. The DNA sequence is as follows: TGTGCCAGCAGCTCACAGGGGGCAGAAGAGACCCAGTACTTC. The V and J genes are TRBV5-5 and TRBJ2-5; the central 9 bases match TRBD1. CDR3 length: 14 amino acids, cysteine to phenylalanine. This entry keeps only the CDR3 DNA: 42 bases, framed from base 1. CDR1 and CDR2 are drawn from the germline V gene (reference sequence): SGHKS, YYEKEE. Relative to germline, V is missing 3 bases and J is missing 3 bases, with 3 bases of the junction outside any gene match. Outside the CDR3, residues come from the reference TRBV5-5 and TRBJ2-5 proteins, so the full variable domain is: DAGVTQSPTHLIKTRGQQVTLRCSPISGHKSVSWYQQVLGQGPQFIFQYYEKEERGRGNFPDRFSARQFPNYSSELNVNALLLGDSALYLCASSSQGAEETQYFGPGTRLLVL.